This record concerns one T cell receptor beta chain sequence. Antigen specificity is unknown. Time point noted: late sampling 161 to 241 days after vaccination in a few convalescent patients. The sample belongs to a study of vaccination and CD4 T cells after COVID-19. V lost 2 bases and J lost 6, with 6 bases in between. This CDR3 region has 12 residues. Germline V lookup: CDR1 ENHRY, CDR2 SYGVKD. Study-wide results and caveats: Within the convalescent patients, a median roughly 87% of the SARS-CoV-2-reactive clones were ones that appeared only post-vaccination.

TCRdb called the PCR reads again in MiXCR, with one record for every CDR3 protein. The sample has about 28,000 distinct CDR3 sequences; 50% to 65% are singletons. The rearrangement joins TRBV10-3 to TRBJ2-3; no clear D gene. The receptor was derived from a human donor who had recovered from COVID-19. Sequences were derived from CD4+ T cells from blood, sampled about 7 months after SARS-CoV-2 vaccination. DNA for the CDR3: TGTGCCATCAGTGAGGTGGGGGATACGCAGTATTTT. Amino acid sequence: CAISEVGDTQYF.